Shown below are 23 T cell receptor beta chains from a single sample sequenced in a study of cytomegalovirus exposure and HLA in healthy donors (TCRdb year 2017). The protocol used for the library was the immunoSEQ multiplex PCR assay. For the multiplex PCR, a mixture combining 60 forward primers for TCR Vbeta segments and 13 reverse primers for TCR Jbeta segments was used. TCRdb provides this immuneACCESS table in a form limited to in-frame rearrangements. Some clones are lacking; in checked studies, under half of them reflect an unresolved V gene, and why the rest are absent is not known. Here the sample has about 200,000 clones; 65% to 85% occur a single time. The ten largest account for nearly 3% of the sample. Sequencing used PBMCs. The source of these receptors is a woman in her twenties or thirties in good health and CMV-seronegative.

This clone has only a few counts. The rearrangement links TRBV9 to TRBJ1-4; D ambiguous. The germline V gene encodes CDR1 SGDLS and CDR2 YYNGEE. This CDR3 is 15 amino acids long. Trimming stripped 3 bases from V and 2 bases from J, with 11 bases between. CDR3 sequence (DNA): TGTGCCAGCAGCGGGAGGGCAGCGACTAATGAAAAACTGTTTTTT. This encodes CASSGRAATNEKLFF. Looking up the rest from reference TRBV9 and TRBJ1-4 gives the full variable domain: DSGVTQTPKHLITATGQRVTLRCSPRSGDLSVYWYQQSLDQGLQFLIQYYNGEERAKGNILERFSAQQFPDLHSELNLSSLELGDSALYFCASSGRAATNEKLFFGSGTQLSVL.

This chain joins TRBV19 and TRBJ2-7; D unresolved. V lost 3 bases and J lost 5, with 8 bases in between. Looked up from germline, CDR1 is LNHDA and CDR2 is SQIVND (reference sequence). CDR3 length: 12 residues. The CDR3 DNA is TGTGCCAGTAGTATGGGCCACGACGAGCAGTACTTC. Protein sequence: CASSMGHDEQYF.

The gene calls are TRBV10-1 and TRBJ1-5; D remains unclear. The CDR3 spans 19 residues. Germline CDR1 WNHNN, CDR2 SYGVQD (reference sequence). V shed 0 bases and J shed 1 base, with 19 bases lying between them. For the CDR3, the DNA is TGCGCCAGCAGTGAGTCAAGGAGGACCCCAATACTAAGCAATCAGCCCCAGCATTTT. Translating gives CASSESRRTPILSNQPQHF.

The chain links TRBV7-3 to TRBJ2-3; 8 bases map to TRBD1. After removal of 2 bases from V and 6 bases from J, the junction contained 4 bases not matched to a gene. The CDR3 contains 14 residues. Looked up from germline, CDR1 is SGHTA and CDR2 is FQGTGA. This chain's CDR3 is CASSLSGGDDTQYF. The CDR3 region has the DNA TGTGCCAGCAGCTTATCAGGGGGCGACGATACGCAGTATTTT.

This sequence joins TRBV4-2 and TRBJ2-2; D gene ambiguous. The V end lost 3 bases, the J end lost 0 bases, and 14 bases lay between the germline ends. CDR1 and CDR2 from the germline V gene are LGHNA and YNFKEQ. The CDR3 sequence is 17 residues long. In nucleotides, the CDR3 is TGTGCCAGCAGCCACCCGCTACTTTACGCGAACACCGGGGAGCTGTTTTTT. Translated, it gives CASSHPLLYANTGELFF.

This sequence joins TRBV30 and TRBJ2-1, with D unresolved. CDR1 and CDR2 (germline): GTSNPN, SVGIG (reference sequence). The CDR3 has 12 amino acids. The ends were cut back, 0 bases at V and 9 bases at J, with 9 bases in the middle. CDR3 sequence: CAWSVSPREQFF. DNA for the CDR3: TGTGCCTGGAGTGTGTCCCCCCGTGAGCAGTTCTTC.

The rearrangement links TRBV10-3 to TRBJ2-7; the match to TRBD2 covers 7 bases. The CDR3 has 13 residues. Unmatched junction bases numbered 6, after V lost 10 bases and J lost 0 bases. CDR1 ENHRY and CDR2 SYGVKD come from the germline V gene. The CDR3 reads CATYGTTSYEQYF. CDR3 in DNA: TGTGCCACTTATGGGACTACCTCCTACGAGCAGTACTTC.

The CDR3 nucleotides are TGTGCCAGTAGTCCTCGACTAGCCTCCTACGAGCAGTACTTC. It specifies CASSPRLASYEQYF. The chain joins TRBV19 to TRBJ2-7; 7 bases align to TRBD2. There are 14 residues in the CDR3. V trimming: 5 bases; J trimming: 0 bases; junction bases outside the gene matches: 4. From germline, CDR1 is LNHDA and CDR2 SQIVND (reference sequence). Using reference TRBV19 and TRBJ2-7 for the parts outside the CDR3, the full variable domain is DGGITQSPKYLFRKEGQNVTLSCEQNLNHDAMYWYRQDPGQGLRLIYYSQIVNDFQKGDIAEGYSVSREKKESFPLTVTSAQKNPTAFYLCASSPRLASYEQYFGPGTRLTVT.

The V and J genes are TRBV9 and TRBJ2-3; 9 nucleotides match TRBD2. The CDR3 runs to 17 residues. V dropped 3 bases and J dropped 1; count of bases not matched to a gene: 9. Germline V gene data show CDR1 as SGDLS and CDR2 as YYNGEE. CDR3 region: CASSELAGGPRTDTQYF. DNA for the CDR3: TGTGCCAGCAGCGAGCTCGCGGGGGGGCCGCGCACAGATACGCAGTATTTT.

For the CDR3, the DNA is TGCGCCAGCAGCCAAGGAGCAGGGGGCAACTATGGCTACACCTTC. Its translation: CASSQGAGGNYGYTF. V gene TRBV4-1 combines with J gene TRBJ1-2; 8 bases are a match to TRBD1. In germline, CDR1 is MGHRA, CDR2 YSYEKL. Unmatched junction bases numbered 3, after V lost 1 base and J lost 2 bases. The CDR3 is 15 residues long.

The chain is built from TRBV19 and TRBJ1-4; D may be TRBD1 (6 bases). The CDR3 length is 14 residues. V lost 3 bases, J lost 7 bases, and 12 bases lay in between. Per germline, CDR1 LNHDA and CDR2 SQIVND (reference sequence). CDR3 sequence reads: CASSIRGRSEKLFF. The CDR3 DNA reads TGTGCCAGTAGTATCAGGGGTCGTAGTGAAAAACTGTTTTTT.

V is TRBV4-2 and J is TRBJ2-1, with 9 bases that match TRBD2. J lost 4 bases, V lost 4 bases, and 5 bases had no gene match. CDR3 length equals 15 residues. CDR1 and CDR2 from the germline V gene are LGHNA and YNFKEQ. The CDR3 nucleotides read TGTGCCAGCAGCCCGACGGCGGGGGGGTACAATGAGCAGTTCTTC. Translation: CASSPTAGGYNEQFF.

The rearrangement uses TRBV10-3 and TRBJ2-1, with 8 bases matching TRBD2. This CDR3 is built from 15 residues. With V trimmed by 0 bases and J by 3 bases, 1 base remained unmatched. Germline lookup yields CDR1 ENHRY and CDR2 SYGVKD. The CDR3 DNA reads TGTGCCATCAGTGAGTCACTAGCGGACTACAATGAGCAGTTCTTC. It codes for CAISESLADYNEQFF.

The V gene is TRBV6-6, the J gene TRBJ2-7; 7 positions agree with TRBD1. This CDR3 has 13 amino acids. V was pared by 10 bases and J by 0 bases, with 6 bases of the junction left unmatched. Germline values: CDR1 MNHNY, CDR2 SVGAGI (reference sequence). The CDR3 bases are TGTGCCACTGCGACAGGGAACTCCTACGAGCAGTACTTC. As protein: CATATGNSYEQYF.

This chain connects TRBV7-9 to TRBJ2-1; D is possibly TRBD2 (5 bases). CDR1 SEHNR and CDR2 FQNEAQ come from the germline V gene (reference sequence). The CDR3 spans 15 residues. The V and J ends lost 3 bases and 3 bases respectively, with 12 bases between them. The CDR3 loop reads CASSFRGEIYNEQFF. The CDR3, as DNA: TGTGCCAGCAGCTTTCGGGGAGAAATCTACAATGAGCAGTTCTTC.

This chain connects TRBV5-6 to TRBJ1-1; D possibly corresponds to TRBD1 (6 bases). This CDR3 has 14 amino acids. Trimming took off 3 bases at V and 4 bases at J, with 13 bases between the two ends. From germline, CDR1 is SGHDT and CDR2 YYEEEE. CDR3 sequence (DNA): TGTGCCAGCAGCTGGGGGGGGCATGGCACTGAAGCTTTCTTT. Its translation is CASSWGGHGTEAFF. Full variable domain (outside the CDR3, taken from reference TRBV5-6 and TRBJ1-1): DAGVTQSPTHLIKTRGQQVTLRCSPKSGHDTVSWYQQALGQGPQFIFQYYEEEERQRGNFPDRFSGHQFPNYSSELNVNALLLGDSALYLCASSWGGHGTEAFFGQGTRLTVV.

V usage is TRBV7-9 and J usage is TRBJ2-5; D is undetermined. Between the trimmed V and J ends, which lost 5 bases and 1 base, there was a span of 20 bases. The CDR3 is 17 amino acids. CDR1 SEHNR and CDR2 FQNEAQ come from the germline V gene (reference sequence). CDR3: CASSILPPQQLQETQYF. Here the CDR3 DNA reads TGTGCCAGCAGCATTCTACCCCCACAGCAACTCCAAGAGACCCAGTACTTC. The full variable domain, completed using reference TRBV7-9 and TRBJ2-5, is DTGVSQNPRHKITKRGQNVTFRCDPISEHNRLYWYRQTLGQGPEFLTYFQNEAQLEKSRLLSDRFSAERPKGSFSTLEIQRTEQGDSAMYLCASSILPPQQLQETQYFGPGTRLLVL.

This clone was observed a handful of times. This chain links TRBV5-1 with TRBJ1-2; a weak D match, TRBD1 (6 bases). The CDR3 contains 14 residues. CDR1 is SGHRS, CDR2 YFSETQ, per germline. V gave up 4 bases and J gave up 7 bases, with 17 bases separating them. CDR3: CASSNTQGQAGYTF. The CDR3 bases are TGCGCCAGCAGCAACACTCAGGGGCAGGCTGGCTACACCTTC.

The chain has TRBV5-4 and TRBJ1-3; 10 bases match TRBD1. The J segment lost 2 bases and the V segment lost 3 bases, leaving 5 bases of the junction unmatched. The CDR3 sequence is 16 residues long. Germline lookup yields CDR1 SGHNT and CDR2 YYREEE (reference sequence). CDR3 protein: CASSSDRGFTGNTIYF. The CDR3 nucleotides read TGTGCCAGCAGCTCGGACAGGGGGTTTACTGGAAACACCATATATTTT.

CDR3 sequence (DNA): TGTGCCAGCAGTGCTACAGGGGGCGTACCAGATACGCAGTATTTT. Protein sequence: CASSATGGVPDTQYF. This rearrangement joins TRBV2 to TRBJ2-3, with 9 bases fitting TRBD1. Germline V lookup: CDR1 SNHLY, CDR2 FYNNEI. This CDR3 has 15 residues. Germline trimming cut 4 bases from V and 4 bases from J; bases unmatched to any gene: 6. Supplemented by reference TRBV2 and TRBJ2-3, the full variable domain reads EPEVTQTPSHQVTQMGQEVILRCVPISNHLYFYWYRQILGQKVEFLVSFYNNEISEKSEIFDDQFSVERPDGSNFTLKIRSTKLEDSAMYFCASSATGGVPDTQYFGPGTRLTVL.

This clone was observed a single time. The junction departs from the called germline gene at one end, perhaps through a read error. CDR3 sequence (DNA): TGTTCCAGCAGCTTCGGACAGGGGAATTATGGCTACACCTTC. It is translated as CSSSFGQGNYGYTF. This sequence joins TRBV7-9 and TRBJ1-2, with TRBD1 identical over 9 bases. CDR3 size: 14 residues. Germline V gene lookup returns CDR1 SEHNR and CDR2 FQNEAQ (reference sequence).

The chain combines TRBV18 with TRBJ1-3; TRBD1 is a possible D gene (6 bases). V gave up 5 bases and J gave up 4 bases, with 15 bases separating them. Germline V gives CDR1 KGHSH, CDR2 LQKENI. There are 15 residues in the CDR3. The CDR3 DNA follows: TGTGCCAGCTCATCTTCACAGGGAATAGGAAACACCATATATTTT. This gives the protein CASSSSQGIGNTIYF.

This chain links TRBV2 with TRBJ2-4; possible D gene TRBD1, 5 bases. This CDR3 is built from 15 residues. With 2 bases removed from V and 1 base from J, the gap between germline ends came to 9 bases. The germline gives CDR1 SNHLY, CDR2 FYNNEI. The CDR3 DNA reads TGTGCCAGCAGTGAACTGCCAGGGGCCAAAAACATTCAGTACTTC. It is translated as CASSELPGAKNIQYF.